This T cell receptor beta chain was retrieved from a study of cytomegalovirus exposure and HLA in healthy donors. Overall study findings and caveats: The study recorded about 150 TCR beta chains that were cytomegalovirus-associated. In vitro confirmation showed a few CMV-associated chains to be CMV antigen specific. For most TCR sequences rarity was the rule, although some public TCRs occurred in many donors.

This CDR3 has 14 residues. Germline V gene data show CDR1 as MNHNS and CDR2 as SASEGT. V lost 0 bases and J 7 bases, leaving 12 bases between the germline ends. Comment on this clone: The target antigen is unknown.

Generated by immunoSEQ multiplex PCR, the TCRdb table keeps only in-frame clones and is missing some. The data hold about 280,000 clones, with roughly 90% observed a single time. The receptor comes from a woman aged 18-35 years in good health and CMV-seronegative. The J gene is TRBJ1-1, the V gene TRBV6-1; possibly TRBD1 for D (5 bases). The specimen sequenced was PBMCs. This CDR3 is CASSEAARANEAFF. DNA for the CDR3: TGTGCCAGCAGTGAAGCCGCCAGGGCTAATGAAGCTTTCTTT.